This passage covers 30 T cell receptor beta chains from one sample sequenced in a study of Ad26.COV2.S vaccination and SARS-CoV-2 variants. This table comes from immunoSEQ multiplex PCR, and its TCRdb copy is limited to in-frame clones, with some not included. The table records roughly 380,000 clones, around 90% of them present only once. The treatment: 19 received Ad26.COV2.S at low or high dose, single or two shots; 5 received placebo; per-sample allocation not given. The samples were gathered on day 63 after the first injection of vaccine or placebo. Material: peripheral blood, obtained in a trial of Ad26.COV2.S vaccine versus placebo. Receptor source: a person aged 18-60 years who received the Ad26.COV2.S COVID-19 vaccine or a placebo.

The rearrangement joins TRBV6-4 to TRBJ1-1; perhaps TRBD1 as D (5 bases). The CDR3 sequence is 15 residues long. Looked up from germline, CDR1 is MRHNA and CDR2 is SNTAGT. V was clipped by 5 bases and J by 3 bases, with 16 bases between them. The CDR3 DNA reads as TGTGCCAGCAGTTCCTCGACTCGGGGGGACACTGAAGCTTTCTTT. This translates into CASSSSTRGDTEAFF.

The chain links TRBV6-5 to TRBJ1-5; D may be TRBD1 (5 bases). The CDR3 has 15 amino acids. The V gene's germline CDR1 is MNHEY and CDR2 SVGAGI. V was shortened by 2 bases and J by 3 bases, with 11 bases between the two germline ends. Here the CDR3 reads CASSYGPGHNQPQHF. The CDR3 region has the DNA TGTGCCAGCAGTTACGGACCGGGGCACAATCAGCCCCAGCATTTT.

V gene TRBV30 combines with J gene TRBJ1-3; TRBD1 agrees at 7 bases. The CDR3 totals 16 residues. Germline V gene lookup returns CDR1 GTSNPN and CDR2 SVGIG (reference sequence). Trimming removed 3 bases from V and 2 bases from J; junction bases left unmatched: 10. The chain's CDR3 is CAWRREGTATGNTIYF. In DNA, the CDR3 is TGTGCCTGGAGGCGAGAGGGGACAGCAACTGGAAACACCATATATTTT.

V and J are TRBV7-9 and TRBJ2-5; D is uncertain. Per germline, CDR1 SEHNR and CDR2 FQNEAQ (reference sequence). The CDR3 runs 11 residues. V gave up 7 bases and J gave up 9 bases, with 12 bases separating them. In DNA, the CDR3 is TGTGCCAGCACCAGCAAGGTGGCCCAGTACTTC. This sequence encodes CASTSKVAQYF.

The rearrangement links TRBV5-1 to TRBJ2-5, with 13 bases aligning to TRBD2. V lost 0 bases and J lost 2; bases outside the gene matches: 4. This CDR3 comprises 17 residues. From germline, CDR1 is SGHRS and CDR2 YFSETQ. In DNA form, the CDR3 reads TGCGCCAGCAGCTTGGGGGGACTAGCGGGGATTCAAGAGACCCAGTACTTC. It translates to CASSLGGLAGIQETQYF.

V gene TRBV12-3 or TRBV12-4 combines with J gene TRBJ2-7; TRBD1 might be the D (6 bases). The V end lost 6 bases, the J end lost 3 bases, and 12 bases lay between the germline ends. This CDR3 spans 13 amino acids. CDR3 sequence reads: CASSRDKVYEQYF. CDR3 nucleotides: TGTGCCAGCAGCCGGGACAAGGTCTACGAGCAGTACTTC.

The chain carries TRBV5-1 and TRBJ2-7; D ambiguous. The CDR3 is 13 amino acids. Per germline, CDR1 SGHRS and CDR2 YFSETQ. V lost 4 bases, J lost 1 base, and 9 bases lay in between. CDR3 sequence: CASSRAGSYEQYF. The DNA for the CDR3 is TGCGCCAGCAGCCGGGCAGGTTCCTACGAGCAGTACTTC.

The table lists this clone with a few counts. The gene calls are TRBV7-2 and TRBJ1-5, with 10 bases aligning to TRBD1. Germline values: CDR1 SGHTA, CDR2 FQGNSA. Unmatched junction bases numbered 4, after V lost 5 bases and J lost 3 bases. The CDR3 has 15 amino acids. The CDR3 nucleotides read TGTGCCAGCAGCCGGGACAGGGGTTACAATCAGCCCCAGCATTTT. It encodes CASSRDRGYNQPQHF. Complete variable domain (other parts from reference TRBV7-2 and TRBJ1-5): GAGVSQSPSNKVTEKGKDVELRCDPISGHTALYWYRQSLGQGLEFLIYFQGNSAPDKSGLPSDRFSAERTGGSVSTLTIQRTQQEDSAVYLCASSRDRGYNQPQHFGDGTRLSIL.

The chain uses TRBV7-3 and TRBJ2-1, with 10 bases fitting TRBD1. The CDR3 loop spans 15 amino acids. In germline, CDR1 is SGHTA, CDR2 FQGTGA. V trimming: 4 bases; J trimming: 9 bases; junction bases outside the gene matches: 9. The CDR3 DNA is TGTGCCAGCAGCTCGACAGGGGGCGTAGGAGCTGAGCAGTTCTTC. Translation: CASSSTGGVGAEQFF.

The V and J genes are TRBV4-1 and TRBJ1-2; 10 bases map to TRBD1. V was clipped by 3 bases and J by 1 base; unmatched bases: 5. Germline loops: CDR1 MGHRA, CDR2 YSYEKL. CDR3 size: 16 residues. In nucleotides, the CDR3 is TGCGCCAGCAGCCAGGGGACAGGGGACCTTAACTATGGCTACACCTTC. Its translation: CASSQGTGDLNYGYTF.

The V and J genes are TRBV28 and TRBJ2-2, with 10 bases matching TRBD1. In germline, CDR1 is MDHEN, CDR2 SYDVKM. The V and J ends lost 3 bases and 5 bases, in that order; junction bases with no gene match: 6. The CDR3 is made up of 16 amino acids. The DNA for the CDR3 is TGTGCCAGCAGTTTCTCGGACAGGGGGAGGACCGGGGAGCTGTTTTTT. Residues: CASSFSDRGRTGELFF.

This clone has only one observation. The chain couples TRBV6-5 to TRBJ2-1, with no clear D. V was shortened by 2 bases and J by 2 bases, with 7 bases between the two germline ends. CDR1 and CDR2 (germline): MNHEY, SVGAGI. The CDR3 loop spans 14 amino acids. CDR3: CASSYGSAYNEQFF. CDR3 coding DNA: TGTGCCAGCAGTTACGGTTCGGCCTACAATGAGCAGTTCTTC.

This clone was counted ten times or more. The genes are TRBV7-3 and TRBJ1-1; tentatively, D is TRBD1 (5 bases). The CDR3 is 16 residues long. The germline V gene encodes CDR1 SGHTA and CDR2 FQGTGA. V lost 4 bases and J lost 7, with 22 bases in between. The CDR3 DNA follows: TGTGCCAGCAGCTCCAGACAACGGGACGGCCAAAATGAAGCTTTCTTT. Its translation is CASSSRQRDGQNEAFF.

V is TRBV19 and J is TRBJ1-1; a possible D gene is TRBD1 (5 bases). Germline V gives CDR1 LNHDA, CDR2 SQIVND (reference sequence). V shed 5 bases and J shed 5 bases, with 15 bases lying between them. The CDR3 has 14 amino acids. In DNA form, the CDR3 reads TGTGCCAGTAGTCCGGACGGGGGGAGGACTGAAGCTTTCTTT. This translates into CASSPDGGRTEAFF.

The CDR3 is CASRPSPPYGYTF. In nucleotides, the CDR3 is TGTGCCAGCCGCCCGTCCCCCCCTTATGGCTACACCTTC. This chain joins TRBV6-5 and TRBJ1-2; D ambiguous. Germline CDR1 and CDR2: MNHEY and SVGAGI. CDR3 size: 13 residues. The V end lost 8 bases, the J end lost 5 bases, and 15 bases lay between the germline ends.

The chain joins TRBV27 to TRBJ2-1; no reliable D call. Germline V gene data show CDR1 as MNHEY and CDR2 as SMNVEV (reference sequence). The V end was cut by 3 bases, the J end by 7 bases, with 10 bases between. The CDR3 has 13 amino acids. CDR3: CASSFDGWNEQFF. The CDR3 DNA reads as TGTGCCAGCAGTTTCGACGGGTGGAATGAGCAGTTCTTC.

This clone was counted only a few times. The chain links TRBV23-1 to TRBJ2-7; 8 bases match TRBD1. TRBV23-1 is assigned to the ORF class and has an uncertain function. V lost 5 bases and J lost 0; bases outside the gene matches: 9. This CDR3 comprises 16 residues. The CDR3 bases are TGCGCCAGCAGTGTTTTTCGGACAGGGAGCTCCTACGAGCAGTACTTC. Translating it yields CASSVFRTGSSYEQYF.

Notes on this clone: The same CDR3 is also encoded by other DNA sequences in this sample. The rearrangement links TRBV19 to TRBJ2-1, with D hard to call. Between the trimmed V and J ends, which lost 3 bases and 6 bases, there was a span of 9 bases. The CDR3 has 13 amino acids. CDR1 LNHDA and CDR2 SQIVND come from the germline V gene (reference sequence). For the CDR3, the DNA is TGTGCCAGTAGTATCGCCGGGTCCAATGAGCAGTTCTTC. Translated: CASSIAGSNEQFF.

This rearrangement joins TRBV5-1 to TRBJ1-2; D ambiguous. Germline CDR1 is SGHRS and CDR2 is YFSETQ. With 0 bases removed from V and 4 bases from J, the gap between germline ends came to 10 bases. The CDR3 contains 14 residues. The CDR3 DNA reads TGCGCCAGCAGCTTGGATCCCAGGAGCTATGGCTACACCTTC. The encoded protein is CASSLDPRSYGYTF.

V usage is TRBV3-1 (or the pseudogene TRBV3-2) and J usage is TRBJ1-5; unclear D gene. Trimming left V 7 bases short and J 0 bases short, with 13 bases between. Germline values: CDR1 LGHDT, CDR2 YNNKEL (reference sequence). The CDR3 is made up of 15 amino acids. The CDR3 is CASKESPYSNQPQHF. CDR3 DNA: TGTGCCAGCAAAGAGAGCCCCTATAGCAATCAGCCCCAGCATTTT.

The chain is built from TRBV6-6 and TRBJ2-7; D unclear. The germline V gene has CDR1 MNHNY and CDR2 SVGAGI (reference sequence). Trimming removed 2 bases at V and 0 bases at J, with 8 bases between. The CDR3 spans 14 residues. The CDR3 region has the DNA TGTGCCAGCAGTTACGTGGACGGCTCCTACGAGCAGTACTTC. Amino acid sequence: CASSYVDGSYEQYF.

The J gene is TRBJ2-7, the V gene TRBV6-2 or TRBV6-3; 9 nucleotides match TRBD1. CDR3 length equals 15 residues. Germline V gene data show CDR1 as MNHEY and CDR2 as SVGEGT. V lost 6 bases and J lost 4; bases outside the gene matches: 10. CDR3 in DNA: TGTGCCAGCAGCGAGGGACAGGGAGAAAATTACGAGCAGTACTTC. Protein product: CASSEGQGENYEQYF.

This clone occurred a few times. J is TRBJ2-1 and V is TRBV10-1; D gene ambiguous. The CDR3 covers 12 residues. Germline CDR1 is WNHNN and CDR2 is SYGVQD (reference sequence). V lost 2 bases, J lost 8 bases, and 7 bases lay in between. Here the CDR3 reads CASSERVYEQFF. The DNA for the CDR3 is TGCGCCAGCAGTGAGAGGGTCTATGAGCAGTTCTTC.

The CDR3 coding sequence is TGTGCCAGCAGACCCGTGACGACAGGGGTCTCTGAAGCTTTCTTT. Amino acid sequence: CASRPVTTGVSEAFF. V gene TRBV6-5 combines with J gene TRBJ1-1; the match to TRBD1 covers 8 bases. This CDR3 has 15 residues. The germline V gene has CDR1 MNHEY and CDR2 SVGAGI. Trimming took 6 bases from V and 6 from J; bases not matched to a gene: 12.

The chain couples TRBV7-9 to TRBJ2-7; D not certain. Germline CDR1 and CDR2: SEHNR and FQNEAQ (reference sequence). Trimming removed 3 bases from V and 3 bases from J, with 9 bases in between. The length of the CDR3 is 13 residues. CDR3 protein: CASSLDLLYEQYF. Here the CDR3 DNA reads TGTGCCAGCAGCTTGGATCTACTCTACGAGCAGTACTTC.

The CDR3 spells CASSPRGLTNEKLFF. DNA of the CDR3: TGTGCCAGCAGCCCCCGAGGGCTGACTAATGAAAAACTGTTTTTT. The rearrangement uses TRBV9 and TRBJ1-4; D ambiguous. CDR1 and CDR2 (germline): SGDLS, YYNGEE. This CDR3 region has 15 residues. V shed 4 bases and J shed 2 bases, with 12 bases lying between them.

The chain couples TRBV7-9 to TRBJ1-2; possibly TRBD1 for D (5 bases). Germline V gene sequence: CDR1 SEHNR, CDR2 FQNEAQ (reference sequence). The V end was cut by 5 bases, the J end by 2 bases, with 12 bases between. The CDR3 is 14 amino acids. CDR3: CASSPGTLNYGYTF. CDR3 nucleotide sequence: TGTGCCAGCAGCCCAGGGACGTTAAACTATGGCTACACCTTC.

This chain uses TRBV4-2 with TRBJ1-1, with a tentative D call TRBD1 (6 bases). CDR3 length equals 15 residues. Looked up from germline, CDR1 is LGHNA and CDR2 is YNFKEQ. The V and J ends lost 2 bases and 3 bases respectively, with 13 bases between them. CDR3 amino acids: CASSQPDRAYTEAFF. CDR3 nucleotides: TGTGCCAGCAGCCAACCGGACAGAGCATACACTGAAGCTTTCTTT.

Notes on this clone: The same CDR3 can be traced to other DNA sequences in this sample. The V call is TRBV9, the J call TRBJ2-3; D unresolved. The CDR3 covers 11 residues. Trimming removed 3 bases at V and 3 bases at J, with 2 bases between. The V gene's germline CDR1 is SGDLS and CDR2 YYNGEE. Written as DNA, the CDR3 is TGTGCCAGCAGCGCGACAGATACGCAGTATTTT. It translates to CASSATDTQYF.

The chain recombines TRBV19 with TRBJ1-2, with D hard to call. The CDR3 spans 17 residues. In germline, CDR1 is LNHDA, CDR2 SQIVND (reference sequence). The ends were cut back, 3 bases at V and 0 bases at J, with 17 bases in the middle. Written as DNA, the CDR3 is TGTGCCAGTAGTATTGGGCCGATGAAAATTTCTAACTATGGCTACACCTTC. It encodes CASSIGPMKISNYGYTF. The entire variable domain, with the rest obtained from reference TRBV19 and TRBJ1-2, is as follows: DGGITQSPKYLFRKEGQNVTLSCEQNLNHDAMYWYRQDPGQGLRLIYYSQIVNDFQKGDIAEGYSVSREKKESFPLTVTSAQKNPTAFYLCASSIGPMKISNYGYTFGSGTRLTVV.